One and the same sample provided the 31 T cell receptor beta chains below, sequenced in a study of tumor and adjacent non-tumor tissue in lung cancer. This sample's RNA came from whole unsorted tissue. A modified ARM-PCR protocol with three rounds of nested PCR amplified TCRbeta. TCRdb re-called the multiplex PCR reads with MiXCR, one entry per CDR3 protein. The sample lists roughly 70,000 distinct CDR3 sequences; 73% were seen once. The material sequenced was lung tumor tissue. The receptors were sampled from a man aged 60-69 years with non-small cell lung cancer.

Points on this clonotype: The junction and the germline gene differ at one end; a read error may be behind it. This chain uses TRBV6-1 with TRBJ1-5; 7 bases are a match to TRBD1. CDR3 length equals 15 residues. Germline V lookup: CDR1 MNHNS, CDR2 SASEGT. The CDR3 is CASRPTWDSNRPQHF. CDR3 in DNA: TGTGCCAGTCGCCCGACCTGGGACAGCAATCGGCCCCAGCATTTT.

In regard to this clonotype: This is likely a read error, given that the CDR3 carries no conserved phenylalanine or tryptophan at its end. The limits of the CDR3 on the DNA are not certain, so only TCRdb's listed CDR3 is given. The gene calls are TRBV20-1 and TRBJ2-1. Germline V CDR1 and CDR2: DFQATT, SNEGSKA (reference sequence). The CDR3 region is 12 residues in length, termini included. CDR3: CSARGLIWEHFL.

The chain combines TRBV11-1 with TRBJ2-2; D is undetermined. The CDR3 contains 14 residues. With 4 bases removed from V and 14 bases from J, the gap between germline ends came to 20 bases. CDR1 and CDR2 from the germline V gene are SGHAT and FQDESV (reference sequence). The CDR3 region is CASSYSSGTSELFF. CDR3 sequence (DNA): TGTGCCAGCAGCTATAGTAGTGGCACCAGTGAACTGTTTTTT.

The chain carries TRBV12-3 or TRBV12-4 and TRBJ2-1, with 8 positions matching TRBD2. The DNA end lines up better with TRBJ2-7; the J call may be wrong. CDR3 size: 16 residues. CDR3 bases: TGTGCCAGAACCTCCAGCGGGAGTGGCTCCTACAATGAGCAGTACTTC. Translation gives CARTSSGSGSYNEQYF.

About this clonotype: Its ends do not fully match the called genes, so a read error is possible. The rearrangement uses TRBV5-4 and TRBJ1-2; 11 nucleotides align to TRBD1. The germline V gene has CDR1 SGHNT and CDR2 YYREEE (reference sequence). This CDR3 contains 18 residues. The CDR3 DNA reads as TGTGCCAGCAGCTTGGCCGTGGGACAGGGGGTGGATAACTATGGCCACACCTTC. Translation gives CASSLAVGQGVDNYGHTF.

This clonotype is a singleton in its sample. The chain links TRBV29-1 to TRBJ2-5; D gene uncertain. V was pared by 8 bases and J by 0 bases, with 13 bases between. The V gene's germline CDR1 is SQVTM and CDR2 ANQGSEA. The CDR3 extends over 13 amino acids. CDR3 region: CSISDRYQETQYF. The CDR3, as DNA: TGCAGCATTTCTGACCGGTACCAAGAGACCCAGTACTTC.

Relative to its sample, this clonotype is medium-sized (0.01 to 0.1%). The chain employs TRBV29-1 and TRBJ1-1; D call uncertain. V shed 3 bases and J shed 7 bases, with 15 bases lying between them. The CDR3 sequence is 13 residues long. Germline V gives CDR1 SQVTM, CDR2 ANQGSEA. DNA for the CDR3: TGCAGCGTTGAGGTCCCCGGGTTTGGTGAAGCTTTCTTT. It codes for CSVEVPGFGEAFF. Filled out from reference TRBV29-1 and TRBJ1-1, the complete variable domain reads SAVISQKPSRDICQRGTSLTIQCQVDSQVTMMFWYRQQPGQSLTLIATANQGSEATYESGFVIDKFPISRPNLTFSTLTVSNMSPEDSSIYLCSVEVPGFGEAFFGQGTRLTVV.

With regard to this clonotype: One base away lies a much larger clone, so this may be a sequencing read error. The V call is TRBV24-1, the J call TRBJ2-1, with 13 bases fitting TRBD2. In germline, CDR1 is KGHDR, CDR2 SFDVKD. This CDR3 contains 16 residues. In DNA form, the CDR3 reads TGTGTCACCAGTGATGTCGGGACTAGCGGGAAAAATGAGCAGTTCTTC. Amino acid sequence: CVTSDVGTSGKNEQFF.

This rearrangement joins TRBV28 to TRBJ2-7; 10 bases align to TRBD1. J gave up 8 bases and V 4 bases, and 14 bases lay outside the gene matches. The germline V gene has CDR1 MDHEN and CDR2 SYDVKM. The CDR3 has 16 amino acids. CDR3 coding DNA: TGTGCCAGCAGTTCGAGGTATCGGGACAGGGGTTACAAGCAGTACTTC. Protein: CASSSRYRDRGYKQYF. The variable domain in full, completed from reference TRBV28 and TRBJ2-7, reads DVKVTQSSRYLVKRTGEKVFLECVQDMDHENMFWYRQDPGLGLRLIYFSYDVKMKEKGDIPEGYSVSREKKERFSLILESASTNQTSMYLCASSSRYRDRGYKQYFGPGTRLTVT.

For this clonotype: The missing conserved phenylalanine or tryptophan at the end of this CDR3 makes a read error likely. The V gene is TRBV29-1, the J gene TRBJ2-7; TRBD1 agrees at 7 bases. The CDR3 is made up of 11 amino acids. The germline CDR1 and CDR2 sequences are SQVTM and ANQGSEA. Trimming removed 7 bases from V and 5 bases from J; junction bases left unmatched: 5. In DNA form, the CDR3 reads TGCAGCGCTCGAGGGGGCGACGAGCAGTACTCC. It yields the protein CSARGGDEQYS.

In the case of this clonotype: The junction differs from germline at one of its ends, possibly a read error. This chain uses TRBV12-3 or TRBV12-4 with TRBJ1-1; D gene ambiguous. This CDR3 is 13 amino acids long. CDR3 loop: CVSSLAGSTDAFF. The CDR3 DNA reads TGTGTCAGCAGTTTAGCAGGAAGCACTGATGCTTTCTTT.

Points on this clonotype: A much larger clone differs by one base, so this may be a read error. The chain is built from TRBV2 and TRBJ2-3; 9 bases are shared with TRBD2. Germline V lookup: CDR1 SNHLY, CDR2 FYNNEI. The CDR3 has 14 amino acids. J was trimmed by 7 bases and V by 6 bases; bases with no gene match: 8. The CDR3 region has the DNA TGTGCCAGCAGGACTAGCGGCTATGCATATACGCAGTATTTT. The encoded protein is CASRTSGYAYTQYF.

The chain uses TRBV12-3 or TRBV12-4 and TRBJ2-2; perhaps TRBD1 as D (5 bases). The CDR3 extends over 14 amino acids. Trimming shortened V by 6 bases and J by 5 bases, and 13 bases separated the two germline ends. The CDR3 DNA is TGTGCCAGCAGCTTCCGACAGATTACCGGGGAGCTGTTTTTT. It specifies CASSFRQITGELFF.

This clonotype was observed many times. CDR3 in amino acids: CSATRGQELRGELFF. CDR3 in DNA: TGCAGTGCTACACGAGGACAGGAACTAAGAGGGGAGCTGTTTTTT. The chain links TRBV20-1 to TRBJ2-2, with 7 bases matching TRBD1. V was pared by 4 bases and J by 8 bases, with 13 bases of the junction left unmatched. The germline V gene has CDR1 DFQATT and CDR2 SNEGSKA (reference sequence). This CDR3 spans 15 amino acids.

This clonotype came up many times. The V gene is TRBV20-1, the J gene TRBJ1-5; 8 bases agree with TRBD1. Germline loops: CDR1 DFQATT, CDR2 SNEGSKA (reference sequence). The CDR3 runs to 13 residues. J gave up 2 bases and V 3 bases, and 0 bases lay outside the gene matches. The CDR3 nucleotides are TGCAGTGCTAGGGGACAGGGCAATCAGCCCCAGCATTTT. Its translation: CSARGQGNQPQHF.

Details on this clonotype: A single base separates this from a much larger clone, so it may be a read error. For the CDR3, the DNA is TGTGCCAGCAGCTTTGCTGGTTGGCTCACAGATACGCAGTATTTT. This encodes CASSFAGWLTDTQYF. The genes are TRBV11-2 and TRBJ2-3, with no clear D. Between the trimmed V and J ends, which lost 3 bases and 2 bases, there was a span of 12 bases. This CDR3 has 15 amino acids. In germline, CDR1 is SGHAT, CDR2 FQNNGV.

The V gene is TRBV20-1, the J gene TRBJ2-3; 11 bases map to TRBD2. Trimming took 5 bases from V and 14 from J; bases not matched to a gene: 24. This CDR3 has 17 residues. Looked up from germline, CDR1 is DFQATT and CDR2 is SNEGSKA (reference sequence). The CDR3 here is CSAQPLSGTSGADTSYF. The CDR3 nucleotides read TGCAGTGCTCAACCCTTATCCGGGACTAGCGGCGCAGATACGTCGTATTTT.

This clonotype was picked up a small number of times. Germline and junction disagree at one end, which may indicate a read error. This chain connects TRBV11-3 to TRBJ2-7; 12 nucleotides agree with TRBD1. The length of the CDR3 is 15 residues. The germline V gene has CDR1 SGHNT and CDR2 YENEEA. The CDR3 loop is CASSPQGQGAREQYF. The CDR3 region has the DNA TGTGCCAGCAGCCCCCAGGGACAGGGGGCTCGGGAGCAGTATTTC.

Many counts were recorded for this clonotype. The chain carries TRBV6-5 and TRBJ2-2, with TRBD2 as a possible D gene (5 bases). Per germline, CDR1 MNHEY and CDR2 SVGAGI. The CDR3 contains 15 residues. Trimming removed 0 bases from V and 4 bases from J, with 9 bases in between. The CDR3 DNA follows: TGTGCCAGCAGTTACTCGAGACGGGGCACCGGGGAGCTGTTTTTT. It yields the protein CASSYSRRGTGELFF.

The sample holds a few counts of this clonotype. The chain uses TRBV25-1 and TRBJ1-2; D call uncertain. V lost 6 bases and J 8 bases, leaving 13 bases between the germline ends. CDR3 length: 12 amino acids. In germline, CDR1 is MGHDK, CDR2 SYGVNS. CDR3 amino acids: CASRNPWAGYTF. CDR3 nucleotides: TGTGCCAGCAGGAACCCGTGGGCGGGCTACACCTTC.

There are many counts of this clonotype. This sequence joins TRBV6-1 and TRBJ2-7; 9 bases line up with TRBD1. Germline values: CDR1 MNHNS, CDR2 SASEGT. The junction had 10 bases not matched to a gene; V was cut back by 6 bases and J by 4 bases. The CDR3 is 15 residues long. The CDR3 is CASRVWDRDFYEQYF. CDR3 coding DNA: TGTGCCAGCAGGGTTTGGGACAGGGATTTTTACGAGCAGTACTTC.

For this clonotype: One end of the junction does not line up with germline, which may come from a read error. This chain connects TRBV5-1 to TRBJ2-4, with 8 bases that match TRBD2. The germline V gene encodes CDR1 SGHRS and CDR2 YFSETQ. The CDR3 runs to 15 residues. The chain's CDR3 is CASSLAGDTSAIQYF. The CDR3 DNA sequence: TGCGCCAGCAGCTTAGCGGGAGACACGAGTGCCATTCAGTATTTC.

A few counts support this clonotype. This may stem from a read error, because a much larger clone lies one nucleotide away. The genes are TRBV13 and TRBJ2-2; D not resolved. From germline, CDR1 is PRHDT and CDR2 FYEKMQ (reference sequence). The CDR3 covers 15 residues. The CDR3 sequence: CASSPDPTKTGELFF. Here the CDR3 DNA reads TGTGCCAGCAGCCCCGACCCTACGAAGACCGGGGAGCTGTTTTTT.

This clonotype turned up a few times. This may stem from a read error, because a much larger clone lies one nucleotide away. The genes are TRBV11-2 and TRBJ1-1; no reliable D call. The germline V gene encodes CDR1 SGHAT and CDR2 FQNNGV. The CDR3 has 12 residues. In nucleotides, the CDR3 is TGTGCCAGCAACTTAGACACGGTCGGAGCTTTCTTT. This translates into CASNLDTVGAFF.

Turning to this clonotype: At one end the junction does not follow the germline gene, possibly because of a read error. In nucleotides, the CDR3 is TGTGCCAGCGGAACGAACTATGGTTACACCTTC. The encoded protein is CASGTNYGYTF. The chain recombines TRBV28 with TRBJ1-2; unclear D gene. This CDR3 has 11 residues. Looked up from germline, CDR1 is MDHEN and CDR2 is SYDVKM.

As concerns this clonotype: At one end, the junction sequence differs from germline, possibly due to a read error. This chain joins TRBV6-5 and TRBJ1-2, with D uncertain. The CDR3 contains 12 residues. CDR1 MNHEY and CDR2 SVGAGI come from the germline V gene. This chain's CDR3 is CASQVTGYGYTF. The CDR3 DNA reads TGTGCCAGCCAGGTGACGGGCTATGGCTACACTTTC.

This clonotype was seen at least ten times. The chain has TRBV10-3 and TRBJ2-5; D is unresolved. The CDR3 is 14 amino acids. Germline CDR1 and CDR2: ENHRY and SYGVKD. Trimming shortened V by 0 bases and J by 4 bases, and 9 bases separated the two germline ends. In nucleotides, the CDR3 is TGTGCCATCAGTGAGTCGGAGTTCGTAGAGACCCAGTACTTC. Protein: CAISESEFVETQYF.

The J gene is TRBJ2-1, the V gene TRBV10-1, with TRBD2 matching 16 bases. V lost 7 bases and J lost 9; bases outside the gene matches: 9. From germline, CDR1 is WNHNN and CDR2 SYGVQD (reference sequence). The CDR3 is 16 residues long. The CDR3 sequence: CASNHGTSGRGTEQFF. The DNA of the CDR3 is TGCGCCAGCAATCACGGGACTAGCGGGAGGGGCACTGAGCAGTTCTTC.

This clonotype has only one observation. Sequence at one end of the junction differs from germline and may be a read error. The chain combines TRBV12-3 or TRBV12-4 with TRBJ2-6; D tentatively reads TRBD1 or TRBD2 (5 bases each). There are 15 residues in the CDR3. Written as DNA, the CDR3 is TGTCCCAGCACCTCCTGGAGGACTGGGGCCAAGGTCCTGACTTTC. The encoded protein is CPSTSWRTGAKVLTF.

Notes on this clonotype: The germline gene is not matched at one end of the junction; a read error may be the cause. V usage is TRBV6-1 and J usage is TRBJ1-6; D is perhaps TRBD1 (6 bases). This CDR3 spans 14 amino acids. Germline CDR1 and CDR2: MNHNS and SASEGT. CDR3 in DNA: TGTGGCAGCACTAGAGGGGGTTATAATTCACCCATCCACTTT. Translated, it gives CGSTRGGYNSPIHF.

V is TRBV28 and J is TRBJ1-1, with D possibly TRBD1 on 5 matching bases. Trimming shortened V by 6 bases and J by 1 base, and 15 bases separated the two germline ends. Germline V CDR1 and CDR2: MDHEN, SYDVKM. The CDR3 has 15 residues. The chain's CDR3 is CASRPIQEPNTEAFF. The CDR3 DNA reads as TGTGCCAGCAGACCCATACAGGAACCGAACACTGAAGCTTTCTTT.